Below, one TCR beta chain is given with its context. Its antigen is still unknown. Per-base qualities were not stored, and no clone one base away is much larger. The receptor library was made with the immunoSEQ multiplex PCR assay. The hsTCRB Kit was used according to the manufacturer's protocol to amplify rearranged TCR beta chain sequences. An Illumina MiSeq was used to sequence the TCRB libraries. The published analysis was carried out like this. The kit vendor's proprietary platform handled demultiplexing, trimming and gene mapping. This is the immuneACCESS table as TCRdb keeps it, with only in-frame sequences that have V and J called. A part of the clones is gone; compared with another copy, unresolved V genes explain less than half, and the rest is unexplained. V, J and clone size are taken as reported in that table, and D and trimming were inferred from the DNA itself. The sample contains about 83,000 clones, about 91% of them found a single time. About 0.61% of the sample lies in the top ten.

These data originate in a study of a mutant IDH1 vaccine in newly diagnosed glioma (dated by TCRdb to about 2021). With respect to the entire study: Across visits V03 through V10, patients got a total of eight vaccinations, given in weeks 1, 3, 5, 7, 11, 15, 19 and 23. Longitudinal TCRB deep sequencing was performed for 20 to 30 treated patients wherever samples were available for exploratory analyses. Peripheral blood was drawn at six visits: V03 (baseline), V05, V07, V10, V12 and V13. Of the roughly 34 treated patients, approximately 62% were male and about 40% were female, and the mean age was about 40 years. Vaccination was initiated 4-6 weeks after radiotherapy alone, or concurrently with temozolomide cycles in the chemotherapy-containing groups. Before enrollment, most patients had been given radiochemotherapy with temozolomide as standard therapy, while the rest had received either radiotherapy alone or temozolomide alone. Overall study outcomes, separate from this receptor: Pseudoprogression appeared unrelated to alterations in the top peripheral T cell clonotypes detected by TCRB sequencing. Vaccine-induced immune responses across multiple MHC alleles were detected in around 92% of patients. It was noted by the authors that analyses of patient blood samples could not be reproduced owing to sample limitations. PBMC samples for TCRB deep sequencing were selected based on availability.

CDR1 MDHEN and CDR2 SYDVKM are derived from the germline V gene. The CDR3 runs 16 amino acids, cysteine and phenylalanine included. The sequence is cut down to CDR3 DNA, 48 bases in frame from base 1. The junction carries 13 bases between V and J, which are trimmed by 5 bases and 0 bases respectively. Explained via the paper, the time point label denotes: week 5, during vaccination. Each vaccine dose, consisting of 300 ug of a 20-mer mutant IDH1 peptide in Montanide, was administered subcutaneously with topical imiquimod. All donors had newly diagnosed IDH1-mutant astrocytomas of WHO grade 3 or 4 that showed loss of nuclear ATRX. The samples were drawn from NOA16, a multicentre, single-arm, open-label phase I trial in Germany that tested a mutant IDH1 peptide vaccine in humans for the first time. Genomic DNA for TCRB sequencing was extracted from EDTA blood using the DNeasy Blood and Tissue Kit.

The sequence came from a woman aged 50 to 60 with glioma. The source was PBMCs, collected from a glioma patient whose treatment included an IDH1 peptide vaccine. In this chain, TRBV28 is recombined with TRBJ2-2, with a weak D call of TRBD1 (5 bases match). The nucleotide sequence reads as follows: TGTGCCAGCAGTCCCCAGGGAAGAGCGAACACCGGGGAGCTGTTTTTT. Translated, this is CASSPQGRANTGELFF.